These T cell receptor beta chains were read from a single sample in a study of blood T cells in healthy people across ages. TCRdb reanalysed the 5' RACE reads using MiXCR and keeps one entry per CDR3 protein. The repertoire has 850,000 or so distinct CDR3 sequences, about 30% of them found once; the top ten carry roughly 17%. Input material: blood. The receptors originated from a woman of 80 years or more in good health. Each CDR3 is given with its conserved first and last residue. The order of the fields is clone size, D gene, J gene, V gene, CDR3 protein, CDR3 DNA. The D gene is left open where the match is weak. The size entry is marked missing in some rows and otherwise reads once, few, many or a size class.

- | - | TRBJ1-2 | TRBV25-1 | CASSESPGRDYGYTF | TGTGCCAGCAGTGAATCGCCAGGGAGGGACTATGGCTACACCTTC
many | TRBD1 | TRBJ2-7 | TRBV6-5 | CASIRGRPPYEQYF | TGTGCCAGCATTAGGGGGCGGCCCCCCTACGAGCAGTACTTC
many | TRBD2 | TRBJ2-5 | TRBV5-5 | CASSLLPGGETQYF | TGTGCCAGCAGCTTGTTACCGGGAGGAGAGACCCAGTACTTC
many | - | TRBJ1-6 | TRBV6-2/TRBV6-3 | CASSYSSGDSSPLHF | TGTGCCAGCAGTTACTCGTCAGGGGACTCTTCACCCCTCCACTTT
many | TRBD2 | TRBJ2-5 | TRBV20-1 | CSASYSGGSKTQYF | TGCAGTGCTAGTTATAGCGGGGGGTCTAAGACCCAGTACTTC
many | TRBD2 | TRBJ2-1 | TRBV20-1 | CSARRRGVPYNEQFF | TGCAGTGCCCGACGACGGGGGGTGCCCTACAATGAGCAGTTCTTC
many | - | TRBJ2-1 | TRBV20-1 | CSARPLGVSYNEQFF | TGCAGTGCTAGGCCCCTAGGGGTCTCCTACAATGAGCAGTTCTTC
many | - | TRBJ1-2 | TRBV20-1 | CSALPTGRSGYTF | TGCAGTGCTTTACCCACAGGGAGGTCTGGCTACACCTTC
- | - | TRBJ2-7 | TRBV3-1 | CASSPFYRGGPTFDNEQYF | TGTGCCAGCAGCCCTTTCTACCGAGGGGGGCCAACCTTCGACAATGAGCAGTACTTC
- | TRBD1 | TRBJ2-7 | TRBV3-1 | CASSQPGQYEQYF | TGTGCCAGCAGCCAACCGGGACAGTACGAGCAGTACTTC
many | - | TRBJ2-3 | TRBV12-3/TRBV12-4 | CASGGSSGDNTDTQYF | TGTGCCAGCGGCGGGAGTTCAGGGGATAACACAGATACGCAGTATTTT
many | TRBD2 | TRBJ2-1 | TRBV5-1 | CASSLMVGGGPYNEQFF | TGCGCCAGCAGCTTGATGGTTGGCGGGGGGCCCTACAATGAGCAGTTCTTC
once | TRBD2 | TRBJ2-1 | TRBV20-1 | CSVKKLAGGGYNEQFF | TGCAGTGTAAAGAAGCTAGCGGGAGGAGGCTACAATGAGCAGTTCTTC
few | TRBD2 | TRBJ2-3 | TRBV12-3/TRBV12-4 | CASSGREGPDAQYF | TGTGCCAGCAGTGGTCGGGAGGGCCCAGATGCGCAGTATTTT
- | TRBD2 | TRBJ2-5 | TRBV4-3 | CASSQDRSGGRETQYF | TGCGCCAGCAGCCAAGATAGAAGCGGGGGCCGAGAGACCCAGTACTTC
few | TRBD1 | TRBJ2-2 | TRBV7-2 | CASSLVQGAVTGELFF | TGTGCCAGCAGCTTAGTTCAGGGGGCGGTGACCGGGGAGCTGTTTTTT
few | - | TRBJ1-2 | TRBV27 | CASSKRDSWVGGYTF | TGTGCCAGCAGTAAACGGGACTCTTGGGTAGGGGGCTACACCTTC
many | TRBD1 | TRBJ1-2 | TRBV24-1 | CATSDYNRGGGYTF | TGTGCCACCAGTGACTATAACAGGGGAGGCGGCTACACCTTC
once | - | TRBJ2-7 | TRBV20-1 | CSARDRTGLHNEQYF | TGCAGTGCTAGAGATCGAACAGGGTTACACAATGAGCAGTACTTC
few | - | TRBJ1-4 | TRBV28 | CANSLAAGGAEKLFF | TGTGCCAACAGTTTAGCGGCAGGTGGGGCAGAAAAACTGTTTTTT
many | TRBD1 | TRBJ2-1 | TRBV5-1 | CASSPDRAGEQFF | TGCGCCAGCAGCCCTGACAGGGCGGGTGAGCAGTTCTTC
many | - | TRBJ2-1 | TRBV20-1 | CSARPNTMGGQFF | TGCAGTGCTAGACCAAATACAATGGGGGGGCAGTTCTTC
- | TRBD2 | TRBJ2-3 | TRBV7-2 | CASRWGAGTSGATQYF | TGTGCCAGCAGATGGGGGGCGGGGACTAGCGGGGCCACGCAGTATTTT
- | - | TRBJ1-5 | TRBV11-2 | CASSSGRSGQPQHF | TGTGCCAGCAGCTCGGGGCGAAGCGGTCAGCCCCAGCATTTT